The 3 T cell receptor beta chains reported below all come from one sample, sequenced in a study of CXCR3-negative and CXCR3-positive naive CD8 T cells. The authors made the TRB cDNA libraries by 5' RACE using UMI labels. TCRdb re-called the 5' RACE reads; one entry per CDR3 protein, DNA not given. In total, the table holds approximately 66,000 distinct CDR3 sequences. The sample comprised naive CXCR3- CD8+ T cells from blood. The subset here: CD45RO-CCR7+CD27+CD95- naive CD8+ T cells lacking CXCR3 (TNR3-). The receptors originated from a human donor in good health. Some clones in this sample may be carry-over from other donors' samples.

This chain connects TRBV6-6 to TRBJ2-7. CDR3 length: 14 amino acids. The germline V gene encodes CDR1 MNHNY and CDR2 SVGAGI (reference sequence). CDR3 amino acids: CASSYLVKDYEQYF.

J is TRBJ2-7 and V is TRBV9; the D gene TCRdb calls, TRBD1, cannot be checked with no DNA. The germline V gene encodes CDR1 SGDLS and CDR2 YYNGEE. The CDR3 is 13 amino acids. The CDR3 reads CASSVDRDHEQYF.

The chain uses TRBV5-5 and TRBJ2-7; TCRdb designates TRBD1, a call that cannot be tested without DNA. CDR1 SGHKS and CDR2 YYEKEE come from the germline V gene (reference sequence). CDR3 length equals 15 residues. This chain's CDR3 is CASSPQDPDPYEQYF. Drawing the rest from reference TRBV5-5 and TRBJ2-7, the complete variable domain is DAGVTQSPTHLIKTRGQQVTLRCSPISGHKSVSWYQQVLGQGPQFIFQYYEKEERGRGNFPDRFSARQFPNYSSELNVNALLLGDSALYLCASSPQDPDPYEQYFGPGTRLTVT.